This TCR beta chain was documented in a study of response to subunit inactivated influenza vaccine. MiXCR, applied by TCRdb to the RT-PCR reads, yields one record per CDR3 protein. The table records some 550,000 distinct CDR3 sequences, 20% to 25% of them present only once. The V segment lost 5 bases and the J segment 2 bases; nucleotides outside the gene matches: 9. The germline CDR1 and CDR2 sequences are MDHEN and SYDVKM. The CDR3 consists of 15 residues. These data were also filed under a second study, of T cells expressing NK-cell markers. That paper states: As the method of synthesis, 5'RACE template switching with UMIs yielded TCR beta cDNA.

The source was CD4+ T cells sorted from PBMCs, collected 12 days after vaccination. This clonotype originated in a man aged 45-65 years who received an inactivated influenza vaccine. This chain links TRBV28 with TRBJ2-7, with TRBD1 matching over 7 bases. Written as DNA, the CDR3 is TGTGCCAGCAGTCTCGCGGACAGGAATACCTACGAGCAGTACTTC. This encodes CASSLADRNTYEQYF. The whole variable domain, remainder taken from reference TRBV28 and TRBJ2-7, is DVKVTQSSRYLVKRTGEKVFLECVQDMDHENMFWYRQDPGLGLRLIYFSYDVKMKEKGDIPEGYSVSREKKERFSLILESASTNQTSMYLCASSLADRNTYEQYFGPGTRLTVT.